The T cell receptor beta chain described here comes from a study of monozygotic twins with inflammatory bowel disease. CDR3 length: 12 amino acids. CDR1 is SGHVT and CDR2 is SQSDAQ in the germline V gene. For each CDR3 protein, TCRdb gives one entry from its re-call of the 5' RACE reads, without DNA. This listing includes over 100,000 distinct CDR3 sequences. The clonotype comes from a human donor with ulcerative colitis or Crohn's disease, or a healthy co-twin of an affected twin (not recorded which). This sequence joins TRBV7-4 and TRBJ1-2. Input material: blood. The CDR3 loop is CASSLRRWGYTF. Together with reference TRBV7-4 and TRBJ1-2, the CDR3 gives the full variable domain: GAGVSQSPRYKVAKRGRDVALRCDSISGHVTLYWYRQTLGQGSEVLTYSQSDAQRDKSGRPSGRFSAERPERSVSTLKIQRTEQGDSAVYLCASSLRRWGYTFGSGTRLTVV.